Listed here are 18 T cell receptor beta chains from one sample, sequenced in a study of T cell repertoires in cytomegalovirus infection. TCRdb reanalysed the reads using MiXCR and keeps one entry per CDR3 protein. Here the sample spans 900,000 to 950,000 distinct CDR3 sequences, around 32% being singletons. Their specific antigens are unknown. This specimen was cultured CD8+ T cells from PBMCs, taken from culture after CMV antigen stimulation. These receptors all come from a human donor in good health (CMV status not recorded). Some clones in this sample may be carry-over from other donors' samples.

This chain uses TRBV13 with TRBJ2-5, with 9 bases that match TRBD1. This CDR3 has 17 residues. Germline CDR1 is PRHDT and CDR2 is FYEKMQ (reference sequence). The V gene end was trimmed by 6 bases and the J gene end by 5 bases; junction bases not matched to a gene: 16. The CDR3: CASRLSRTGDYTETQYF. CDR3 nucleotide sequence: TGTGCCAGCAGGCTCTCCCGGACAGGGGATTATACGGAGACCCAGTACTTC.

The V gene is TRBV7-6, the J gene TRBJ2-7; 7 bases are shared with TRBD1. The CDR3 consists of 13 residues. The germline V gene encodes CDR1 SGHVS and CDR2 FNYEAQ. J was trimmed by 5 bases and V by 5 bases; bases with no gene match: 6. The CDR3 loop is CASSPGQAHEQYV. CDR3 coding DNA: TGTGCCAGCAGCCCCGGACAGGCTCACGAGCAGTACGTC.

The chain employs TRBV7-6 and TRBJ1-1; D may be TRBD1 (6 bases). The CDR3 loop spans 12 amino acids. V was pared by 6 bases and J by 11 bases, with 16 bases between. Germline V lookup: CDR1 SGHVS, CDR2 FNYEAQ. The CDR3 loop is CASRAGGAGAFF. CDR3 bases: TGTGCCAGCAGGGCCGGGGGGGCCGGTGCTTTCTTT.

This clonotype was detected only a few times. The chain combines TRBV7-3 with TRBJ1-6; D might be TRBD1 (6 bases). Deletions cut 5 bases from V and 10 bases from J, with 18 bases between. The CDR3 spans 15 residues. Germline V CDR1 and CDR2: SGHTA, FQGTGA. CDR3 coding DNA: TGTGCCAGCAGCCCGACTGGGCAGGGGCAATCACCCCTCCACTTT. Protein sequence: CASSPTGQGQSPLHF.

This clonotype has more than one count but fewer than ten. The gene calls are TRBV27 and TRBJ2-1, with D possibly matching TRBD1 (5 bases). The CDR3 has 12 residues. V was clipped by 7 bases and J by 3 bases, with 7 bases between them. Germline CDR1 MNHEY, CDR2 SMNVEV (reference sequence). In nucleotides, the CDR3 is TGTGCCAGCAAAACAGGCTACAATGAGCAGTTCTTC. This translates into CASKTGYNEQFF.

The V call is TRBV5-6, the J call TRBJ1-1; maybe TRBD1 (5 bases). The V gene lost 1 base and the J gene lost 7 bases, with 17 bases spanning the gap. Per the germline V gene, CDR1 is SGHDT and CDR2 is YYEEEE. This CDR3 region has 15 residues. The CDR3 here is CASSLRISRAFEAFF. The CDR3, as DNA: TGTGCCAGCAGCTTGCGAATCTCCAGGGCTTTTGAAGCTTTCTTT.

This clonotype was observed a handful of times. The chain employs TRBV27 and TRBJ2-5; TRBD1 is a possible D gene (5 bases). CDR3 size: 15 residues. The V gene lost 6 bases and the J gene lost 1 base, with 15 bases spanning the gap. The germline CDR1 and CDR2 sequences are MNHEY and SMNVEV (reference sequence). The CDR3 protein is CASSLHRTPQETQYF. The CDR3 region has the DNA TGTGCCAGCAGCCTACACAGGACACCCCAAGAGACCCAGTACTTC.

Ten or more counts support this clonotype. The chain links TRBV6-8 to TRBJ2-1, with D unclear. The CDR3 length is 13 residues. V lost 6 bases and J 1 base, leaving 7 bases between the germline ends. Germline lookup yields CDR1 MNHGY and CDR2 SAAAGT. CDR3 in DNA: TGTGCCAGCAGCTACGATTCCTACAATGAGCAGTTCTTC. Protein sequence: CASSYDSYNEQFF.

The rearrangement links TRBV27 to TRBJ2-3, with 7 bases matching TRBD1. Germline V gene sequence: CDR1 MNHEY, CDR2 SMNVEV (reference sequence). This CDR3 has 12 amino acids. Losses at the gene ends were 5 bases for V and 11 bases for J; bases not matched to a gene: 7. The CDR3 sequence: CASSQSTGRQYF. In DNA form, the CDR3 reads TGTGCCAGCAGTCAATCGACAGGGAGGCAGTATTTT.

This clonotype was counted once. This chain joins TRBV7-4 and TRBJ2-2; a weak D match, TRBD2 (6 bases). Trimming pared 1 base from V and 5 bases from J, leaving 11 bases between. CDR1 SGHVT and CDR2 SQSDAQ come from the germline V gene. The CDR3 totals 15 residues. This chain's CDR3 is CASSLGKEGTGELFF. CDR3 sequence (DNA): TGTGCCAGCAGCTTAGGAAAGGAGGGTACCGGGGAGCTGTTTTTT.

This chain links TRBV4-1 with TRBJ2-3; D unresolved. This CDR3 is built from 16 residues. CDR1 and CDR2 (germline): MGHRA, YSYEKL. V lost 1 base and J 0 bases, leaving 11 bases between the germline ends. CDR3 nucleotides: TGCGCCAGCAGCCAAGTCATAGGGTCTAGCACAGATACGCAGTATTTT. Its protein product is CASSQVIGSSTDTQYF.

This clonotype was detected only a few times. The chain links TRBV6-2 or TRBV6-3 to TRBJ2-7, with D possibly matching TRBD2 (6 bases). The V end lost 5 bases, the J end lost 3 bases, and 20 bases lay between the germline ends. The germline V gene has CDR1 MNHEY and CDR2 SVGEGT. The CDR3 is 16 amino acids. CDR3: CASSTLGGTLGYEQYV. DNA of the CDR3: TGTGCCAGCAGTACCCTGGGAGGTACGCTCGGCTACGAGCAGTACGTC.

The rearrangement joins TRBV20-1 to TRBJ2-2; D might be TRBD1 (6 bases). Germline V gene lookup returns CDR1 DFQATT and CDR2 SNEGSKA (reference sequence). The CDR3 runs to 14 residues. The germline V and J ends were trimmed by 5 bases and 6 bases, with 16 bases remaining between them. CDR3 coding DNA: TGCAGTGCTGTTGGGGGCGGAGGAGCCGGGGAGCTGTTTTTT. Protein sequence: CSAVGGGGAGELFF.

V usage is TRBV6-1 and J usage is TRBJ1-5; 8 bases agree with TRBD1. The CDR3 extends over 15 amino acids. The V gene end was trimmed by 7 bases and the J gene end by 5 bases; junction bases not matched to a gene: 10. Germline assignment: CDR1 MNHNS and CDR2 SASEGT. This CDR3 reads CASNRFYRGDQPQHF. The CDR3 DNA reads TGTGCCAGCAACCGGTTCTACAGGGGGGATCAGCCCCAGCATTTT.

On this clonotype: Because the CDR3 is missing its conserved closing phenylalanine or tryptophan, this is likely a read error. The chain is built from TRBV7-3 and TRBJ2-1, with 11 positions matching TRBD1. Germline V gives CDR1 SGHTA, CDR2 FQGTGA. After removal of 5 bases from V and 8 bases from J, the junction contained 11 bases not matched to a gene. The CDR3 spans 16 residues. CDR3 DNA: TGTGCCAGCAGCCTGATGGGGACAGGGGGAGTCGATGAGCAGTTCTAC. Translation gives CASSLMGTGGVDEQFY.

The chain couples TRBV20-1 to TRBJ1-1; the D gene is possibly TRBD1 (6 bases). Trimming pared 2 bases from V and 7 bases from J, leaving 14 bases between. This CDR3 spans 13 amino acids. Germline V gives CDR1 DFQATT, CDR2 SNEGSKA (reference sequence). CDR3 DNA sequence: TGCAGTGCTAGAATAAAGGACAGAGTTGAAGCTTTCTTT. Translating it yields CSARIKDRVEAFF.

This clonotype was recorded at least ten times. CDR3 in DNA: TGTGCCAGCAGTCCACTTCTTTTAGCGGGGGGGAACACCGGGGAGCTGTTTTTT. It translates to CASSPLLLAGGNTGELFF. V is TRBV7-6 and J is TRBJ2-2; 10 bases fit TRBD2. The V gene end was trimmed by 6 bases and the J gene end by 1 base; junction bases not matched to a gene: 11. Per germline, CDR1 SGHVS and CDR2 FNYEAQ. The CDR3 has 18 amino acids.

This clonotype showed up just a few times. For the CDR3, the DNA is TGCGCCAGCAGCCAAGATACTCGGGCCGGGCAGCCCCAGCATTTT. This gives the protein CASSQDTRAGQPQHF. The chain has TRBV4-1 and TRBJ1-5; D is ambiguous. This CDR3 region has 15 residues. V was pared by 0 bases and J by 7 bases, with 13 bases between. Germline assignment: CDR1 MGHRA and CDR2 YSYEKL.